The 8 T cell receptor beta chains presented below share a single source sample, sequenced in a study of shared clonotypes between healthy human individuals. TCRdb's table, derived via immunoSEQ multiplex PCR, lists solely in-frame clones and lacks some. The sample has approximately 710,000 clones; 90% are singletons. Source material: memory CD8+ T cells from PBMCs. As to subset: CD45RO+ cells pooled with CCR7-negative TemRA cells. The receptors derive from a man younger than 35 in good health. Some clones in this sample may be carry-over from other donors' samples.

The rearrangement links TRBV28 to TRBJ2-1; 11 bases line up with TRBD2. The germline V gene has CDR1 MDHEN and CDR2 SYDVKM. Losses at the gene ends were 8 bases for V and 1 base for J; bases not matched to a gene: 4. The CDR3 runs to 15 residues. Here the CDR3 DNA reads TGTGCCAGCTCCGGGACTAGCGGATCCTACAATGAGCAGTTCTTC. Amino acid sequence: CASSGTSGSYNEQFF.

The CDR3 DNA reads TGCGCCAGCAGCTTGGCCCCAGGGGAGGGATACGAGCAGTACTTC. It yields the protein CASSLAPGEGYEQYF. The chain links TRBV5-1 to TRBJ2-7; possibly TRBD2 for D (7 bases). The ends were cut back, 0 bases at V and 4 bases at J, with 14 bases in the middle. The CDR3 is made up of 15 amino acids. Germline CDR1 and CDR2: SGHRS and YFSETQ.

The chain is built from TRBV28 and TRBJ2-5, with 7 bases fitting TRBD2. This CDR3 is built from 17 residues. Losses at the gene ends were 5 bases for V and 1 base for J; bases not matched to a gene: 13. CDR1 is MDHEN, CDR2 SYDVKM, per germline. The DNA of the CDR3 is TGTGCCAGCAGTCCCGTCCCCGAGTGGGAGGGCCAAGAGACCCAGTACTTC. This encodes CASSPVPEWEGQETQYF.

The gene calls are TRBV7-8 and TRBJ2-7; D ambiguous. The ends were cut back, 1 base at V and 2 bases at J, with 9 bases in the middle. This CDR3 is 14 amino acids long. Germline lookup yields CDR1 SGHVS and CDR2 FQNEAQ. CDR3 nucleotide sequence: TGTGCCAGCAGCTTAGTCGTGGGTCCCTACGAGCAGTACTTC. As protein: CASSLVVGPYEQYF.

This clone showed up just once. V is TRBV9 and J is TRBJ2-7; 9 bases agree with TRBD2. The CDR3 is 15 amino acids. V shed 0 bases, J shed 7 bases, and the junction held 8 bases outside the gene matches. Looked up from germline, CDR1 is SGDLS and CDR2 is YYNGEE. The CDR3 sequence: CASSVGLAERGEQYF. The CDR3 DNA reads TGTGCCAGCAGCGTAGGACTAGCGGAGAGAGGGGAGCAGTACTTC.

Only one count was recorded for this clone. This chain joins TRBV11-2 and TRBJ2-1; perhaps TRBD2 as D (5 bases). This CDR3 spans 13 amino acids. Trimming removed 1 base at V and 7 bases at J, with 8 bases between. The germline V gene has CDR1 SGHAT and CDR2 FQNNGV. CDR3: CASSLVLANEQFF. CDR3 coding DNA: TGTGCCAGCAGCTTAGTATTAGCGAATGAGCAGTTCTTC. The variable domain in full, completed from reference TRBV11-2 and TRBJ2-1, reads EAGVAQSPRYKIIEKRQSVAFWCNPISGHATLYWYQQILGQGPKLLIQFQNNGVVDDSQLPKDRFSAERLKGVDSTLKIQPAKLEDSAVYLCASSLVLANEQFFGPGTRLTVL.

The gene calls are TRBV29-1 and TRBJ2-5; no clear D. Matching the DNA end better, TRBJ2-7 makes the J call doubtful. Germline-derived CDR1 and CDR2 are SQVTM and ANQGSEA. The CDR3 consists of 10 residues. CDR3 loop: CSVLIYEQYF. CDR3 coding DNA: TGCAGCGTCCTGATTTACGAGCAGTACTTC.

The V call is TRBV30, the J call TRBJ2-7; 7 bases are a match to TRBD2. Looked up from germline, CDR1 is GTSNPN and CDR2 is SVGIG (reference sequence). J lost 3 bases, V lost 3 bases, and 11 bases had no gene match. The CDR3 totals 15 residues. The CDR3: CAWSDTFGGSYEQYF. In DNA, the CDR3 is TGTGCCTGGAGCGATACCTTCGGGGGGAGCTACGAGCAGTACTTC.